This TCR beta chain was identified during a study of shared T cell receptors in the human thymus. V was cut by 2 bases and J by 2 bases, with 15 bases left in between. The CDR3 extends over 16 amino acids. CDR1 and CDR2 (germline): MDHEN, SYDVKM. Repertoires were generated with immunoSEQ multiplex PCR, while TCRdb's copy carries only in-frame clones and drops some. The table lists about 380,000 clones, roughly 94% of them singletons. This chain connects TRBV28 to TRBJ2-5; D could derive from TRBD1 or TRBD2 (5 bases each). The receptor was derived from a human donor. The specimen was thymocytes. In DNA form, the CDR3 reads TGTGCCAGCAGTTTAGGGGGACGGAGGCTACAAGAGACCCAGTACTTC. Translating it yields CASSLGGRRLQETQYF. Drawing the rest from reference TRBV28 and TRBJ2-5, the complete variable domain is DVKVTQSSRYLVKRTGEKVFLECVQDMDHENMFWYRQDPGLGLRLIYFSYDVKMKEKGDIPEGYSVSREKKERFSLILESASTNQTSMYLCASSLGGRRLQETQYFGPGTRLLVL.